Listed here are 10 T cell receptor beta chains from one sample, sequenced in a study of blood T cell repertoires in COVID-19. Sequencing was performed with immunoSEQ multiplex PCR; in TCRdb, only in-frame clones are kept and a portion is missing. The sample consists of roughly 180,000 clones, approximately 82% of them appearing once. Sequencing used PBMCs or T cells enriched from blood (not recorded which). The receptor source for this set is a man between 60 and 75 years old who had recovered from COVID-19.

The rearrangement joins TRBV24-1 to TRBJ2-1; 12 bases are a match to TRBD2. The CDR3 totals 16 residues. In germline, CDR1 is KGHDR, CDR2 SFDVKD. The ends lost 3 bases at V and 7 bases at J; junction bases unmatched: 6. CDR3 residues: CATSDRLAGGLNEQFF. CDR3 bases: TGTGCCACCAGTGATCGCCTAGCGGGGGGGCTGAATGAGCAGTTCTTC.

This clone was detected once. The chain has TRBV6-5 and TRBJ2-2; 8 nucleotides agree with TRBD1. Germline values: CDR1 MNHEY, CDR2 SVGAGI. The trim removed 5 bases at V and 6 bases at J, leaving 8 bases unmatched. The length of the CDR3 is 15 residues. CDR3 coding DNA: TGTGCCAGCAGTCCGGGACAGGATTTCGCCGGGGAGCTGTTTTTT. It yields the protein CASSPGQDFAGELFF.

The V and J genes are TRBV3-1 (or the pseudogene TRBV3-2) and TRBJ1-1; 8 nucleotides line up with TRBD1. This CDR3 is built from 14 residues. In germline, CDR1 is LGHDT, CDR2 YNNKEL (reference sequence). With 5 bases clipped from V and 5 bases from J, the junction kept 7 bases outside the gene matches. The CDR3: CASSRQGATTEAFF. The CDR3 nucleotides read TGTGCCAGCAGCAGGCAGGGGGCAACGACTGAAGCTTTCTTT.

The J gene is TRBJ2-5, the V gene TRBV6-1; 8 bases line up with TRBD1. The CDR3 length is 14 residues. Trimming took 3 bases from V and 4 from J; bases not matched to a gene: 4. Germline CDR1 MNHNS, CDR2 SASEGT. CDR3 in amino acids: CASSERTGLETQYF. The CDR3 coding sequence is TGTGCCAGCAGTGAGCGGACAGGGCTAGAGACCCAGTACTTC.

In DNA, the CDR3 is TGTGCCAGCAGCCCTCGGTTAGCGGAGCAGTTCTTC. Translated: CASSPRLAEQFF. The rearrangement joins TRBV7-6 to TRBJ2-1; possibly TRBD2 for D (5 bases). The CDR3 covers 12 residues. V lost 5 bases to trimming and J lost 10 bases, with 12 bases between them. Per the germline V gene, CDR1 is SGHVS and CDR2 is FNYEAQ.

The chain combines TRBV3-1 (or the pseudogene TRBV3-2) with TRBJ2-2; D may be TRBD2 (5 bases). Per the germline V gene, CDR1 is LGHDT and CDR2 is YNNKEL (reference sequence). V dropped 4 bases and J dropped 6 bases, with 18 bases sitting between them. The CDR3 length is 16 residues. CDR3 nucleotides: TGTGCCAGCAGCCGACCTAAGAATGAGGGCCCCGGGGAGCTGTTTTTT. Protein: CASSRPKNEGPGELFF.

The chain uses TRBV4-1 and TRBJ1-4; D not resolved. Germline-derived CDR1 and CDR2 are MGHRA and YSYEKL. CDR3 length: 15 amino acids. V lost 1 base and J 7 bases, leaving 13 bases between the germline ends. The CDR3 loop reads CASSQVPGMGEKLFF. CDR3 DNA: TGCGCCAGCAGCCAAGTCCCGGGGATGGGTGAAAAACTGTTTTTT.

The V call is TRBV28, the J call TRBJ2-7; the match to TRBD2 covers 8 bases. J was trimmed by 0 bases and V by 2 bases; bases with no gene match: 9. The CDR3 spans 17 residues. Germline CDR1 MDHEN, CDR2 SYDVKM. The CDR3 loop reads CASSLMGGRLSSYEQYF. The CDR3 nucleotides read TGTGCCAGCAGTTTAATGGGCGGGAGGTTGAGCTCCTACGAGCAGTACTTC. The full variable domain, its missing parts supplied by reference TRBV28 and TRBJ2-7, is DVKVTQSSRYLVKRTGEKVFLECVQDMDHENMFWYRQDPGLGLRLIYFSYDVKMKEKGDIPEGYSVSREKKERFSLILESASTNQTSMYLCASSLMGGRLSSYEQYFGPGTRLTVT.

The chain employs TRBV7-3 and TRBJ2-1; TRBD2 agrees at 14 bases. V lost 7 bases to trimming and J lost 9 bases; unmatched junction nucleotides: 5. CDR1 is SGHTA and CDR2 is FQGTGA in the germline V gene. This CDR3 contains 14 residues. The CDR3 protein is CASTRLAGGSEQFF. The CDR3 nucleotides are TGTGCCAGCACCCGACTAGCGGGAGGGTCTGAGCAGTTCTTC.

The chain couples TRBV9 to TRBJ1-3; D is unclear. This CDR3 spans 16 amino acids. Germline loops: CDR1 SGDLS, CDR2 YYNGEE. V shed 0 bases and J shed 2 bases, with 12 bases lying between them. CDR3 nucleotide sequence: TGTGCCAGCAGCGTAGAGGTGGGCTTAGCTGGAAACACCATATATTTT. It codes for CASSVEVGLAGNTIYF.